A selection of T cell receptor beta chains follows, all from one sample in a study of cytomegalovirus exposure and HLA in healthy donors. The repertoire was sequenced with immunoSEQ multiplex PCR; TCRdb's copy has only in-frame clones and lacks some. The sample gives approximately 98,000 clones, under 97% of which show up once; 0.67% is in the top ten. Input material: PBMCs. These TCRs come from a woman between 18 and 29 years old in good health and CMV-seronegative. The CDR3 runs from the conserved cysteine through the conserved F or W. A D gene is named only where the DNA matches it firmly. Rows may omit the clone size; those that give it use once, few, many or a size class.

D gene: -
clone size: once
J gene: TRBJ2-3
V gene: TRBV5-1
CDR3 protein: CASSLDSTDTQYF
CDR3 DNA: TGCGCCAGCAGCTTGGACAGTACAGATACGCAGTATTTT

D gene: -
clone size: -
J gene: TRBJ1-2
V gene: TRBV19
CDR3 protein: CASSIDPNFYGYTF
CDR3 DNA: TGTGCCAGTAGTATAGACCCGAACTTTTATGGCTACACCTTC

D gene: -
clone size: -
J gene: TRBJ1-1
V gene: TRBV7-8
CDR3 protein: CASSLGRSNTEAFF
CDR3 DNA: TGTGCCAGCAGCTTAGGCAGGTCGAACACTGAAGCTTTCTTT

D gene: -
clone size: -
J gene: TRBJ1-2
V gene: TRBV29-1
CDR3 protein: CSVEGSRVGSYGYTF
CDR3 DNA: TGCAGCGTTGAAGGTAGCAGGGTCGGATCCTATGGCTACACCTTC

D gene: -
clone size: once
J gene: TRBJ1-2
V gene: TRBV27
CDR3 protein: CASSLNSNYGYTF
CDR3 DNA: TGTGCCAGCAGTTTAAACAGCAACTATGGCTACACCTTC

D gene: TRBD2
clone size: -
J gene: TRBJ2-3
V gene: TRBV9
CDR3 protein: CASSVGTSGANTDTQYF
CDR3 DNA: TGTGCCAGCAGCGTAGGGACTAGCGGGGCCAACACAGATACGCAGTATTTT

D gene: -
clone size: -
J gene: TRBJ1-3
V gene: TRBV2
CDR3 protein: CASKGGGTAGNTIYF
CDR3 DNA: TGTGCCAGCAAAGGGGGGGGGACGGCTGGAAACACCATATATTTT

D gene: -
clone size: -
J gene: TRBJ1-2
V gene: TRBV2
CDR3 protein: CASSVSPGYGYTF
CDR3 DNA: TGTGCCAGCAGTGTGTCCCCAGGCTATGGCTACACCTTC

D gene: TRBD2
clone size: -
J gene: TRBJ2-3
V gene: TRBV5-1
CDR3 protein: CASSLASSGGARDTQYF
CDR3 DNA: TGCGCCAGCAGCTTGGCGTCTAGCGGGGGGGCCAGGGATACGCAGTATTTT

D gene: TRBD2
clone size: -
J gene: TRBJ2-2
V gene: TRBV6-5
CDR3 protein: CATTGGDNTGELFF
CDR3 DNA: TGTGCCACCACTGGGGGGGACAACACCGGGGAGCTGTTTTTT

D gene: -
clone size: -
J gene: TRBJ2-5
V gene: TRBV5-4
CDR3 protein: CASSPVEVETQYF
CDR3 DNA: TGTGCCAGCAGCCCCGTCGAGGTAGAGACCCAGTACTTC

D gene: TRBD1
clone size: -
J gene: TRBJ2-7
V gene: TRBV28
CDR3 protein: CASSFPGQGREQYF
CDR3 DNA: TGTGCCAGCAGTTTTCCGGGACAGGGGCGCGAGCAGTACTTC

D gene: -
clone size: -
J gene: TRBJ1-6
V gene: TRBV6-4
CDR3 protein: CASTPLFRHYNSPLHF
CDR3 DNA: TGTGCCAGCACCCCCTTGTTCAGACATTATAATTCACCCCTCCACTTT

D gene: TRBD2
clone size: -
J gene: TRBJ2-3
V gene: TRBV30
CDR3 protein: CAWRPGLANTDTQYF
CDR3 DNA: TGTGCCTGGAGACCGGGACTAGCGAACACAGATACGCAGTATTTT

D gene: TRBD2
clone size: -
J gene: TRBJ2-7
V gene: TRBV11-2
CDR3 protein: CASSPGLAGPYEQYF
CDR3 DNA: TGTGCCAGCAGCCCGGGACTAGCGGGGCCCTACGAGCAGTACTTC

D gene: TRBD2
clone size: -
J gene: TRBJ2-5
V gene: TRBV28
CDR3 protein: CASSRGGQETQYF
CDR3 DNA: TGTGCCAGCAGTCGGGGGGGGCAAGAGACCCAGTACTTC

D gene: -
clone size: -
J gene: TRBJ2-7
V gene: TRBV7-8
CDR3 protein: CASSLSRTNEQYF
CDR3 DNA: TGTGCCAGCAGCTTATCCAGGACTAACGAGCAGTACTTC

D gene: -
clone size: once
J gene: TRBJ1-5
V gene: TRBV4-1
CDR3 protein: CASSQVEGRPQHF
CDR3 DNA: TGCGCCAGCAGCCAAGTGGAGGGGCGGCCCCAGCATTTT

D gene: TRBD1
clone size: -
J gene: TRBJ1-2
V gene: TRBV28
CDR3 protein: CASSFNRGYGYTF
CDR3 DNA: TGTGCCAGCAGTTTCAACAGGGGGTATGGCTACACCTTC

D gene: TRBD2
clone size: once
J gene: TRBJ2-1
V gene: TRBV28
CDR3 protein: CASSFAAGAYNEQFF
CDR3 DNA: TGTGCCAGCAGTTTTGCAGCGGGGGCCTACAATGAGCAGTTCTTC

D gene: -
clone size: -
J gene: TRBJ1-2
V gene: TRBV7-9
CDR3 protein: CASSRNYGYTF
CDR3 DNA: TGTGCCAGCAGCCGGAACTATGGCTACACCTTC

D gene: -
clone size: -
J gene: TRBJ1-1
V gene: TRBV11-2
CDR3 protein: CASSLGANTEAFF
CDR3 DNA: TGTGCCAGCAGCTTGGGCGCGAACACTGAAGCTTTCTTT

D gene: TRBD1
clone size: -
J gene: TRBJ1-6
V gene: TRBV6-6
CDR3 protein: CASSIRQGAYNSPLHF
CDR3 DNA: TGTGCCAGCAGTATCAGACAGGGGGCATATAATTCACCCCTCCACTTT

D gene: -
clone size: -
J gene: TRBJ2-3
V gene: TRBV6-1
CDR3 protein: CASKAGAHTDTQYF
CDR3 DNA: TGTGCCAGCAAGGCGGGGGCCCACACAGATACGCAGTATTTT

D gene: -
clone size: -
J gene: TRBJ1-2
V gene: TRBV10-2
CDR3 protein: CASYPGRVNYGYTF
CDR3 DNA: TGCGCCAGCTATCCAGGCAGGGTGAACTATGGCTACACCTTC

D gene: TRBD2
clone size: -
J gene: TRBJ2-3
V gene: TRBV9
CDR3 protein: CASSVSLAGGTDTQYF
CDR3 DNA: TGTGCCAGCAGCGTTTCCCTAGCGGGGGGCACAGATACGCAGTATTTT

D gene: -
clone size: -
J gene: TRBJ1-1
V gene: TRBV4-3
CDR3 protein: CASSQGGNTEAFF
CDR3 DNA: TGCGCCAGCAGCCAAGGCGGGAACACTGAAGCTTTCTTT

D gene: -
clone size: once
J gene: TRBJ1-5
V gene: TRBV6-1
CDR3 protein: CASSESRGGYSNQPQHF
CDR3 DNA: TGTGCCAGCAGTGAATCTAGGGGAGGGTATAGCAATCAGCCCCAGCATTTT

D gene: TRBD2
clone size: -
J gene: TRBJ2-3
V gene: TRBV6-6
CDR3 protein: CASSGTSDTQYF
CDR3 DNA: TGTGCCAGCAGTGGGACTAGTGATACGCAGTATTTT

D gene: -
clone size: -
J gene: TRBJ2-7
V gene: TRBV4-3
CDR3 protein: CASSQDSSAGNRGGEQYF
CDR3 DNA: TGCGCCAGCAGCCAAGATAGCTCGGCGGGGAACAGGGGGGGGGAGCAGTACTTC

D gene: TRBD1
clone size: -
J gene: TRBJ1-5
V gene: TRBV2
CDR3 protein: CASSERVGGVNQPQHF
CDR3 DNA: TGTGCCAGCAGTGAAAGGGTAGGGGGCGTAAATCAGCCCCAGCATTTT

D gene: TRBD1
clone size: -
J gene: TRBJ1-4
V gene: TRBV7-8
CDR3 protein: CASSKTGGFEKLFF
CDR3 DNA: TGTGCCAGCAGCAAAACAGGGGGCTTTGAAAAACTGTTTTTT

D gene: TRBD1
clone size: -
J gene: TRBJ2-3
V gene: TRBV28
CDR3 protein: CASSLSGGSDTQYF
CDR3 DNA: TGTGCCAGCAGTTTATCAGGGGGCTCTGATACGCAGTATTTT

D gene: TRBD1
clone size: -
J gene: TRBJ1-1
V gene: TRBV30
CDR3 protein: CACRDPDRVVNTEAFF
CDR3 DNA: TGTGCCTGCCGAGACCCCGACAGGGTAGTGAACACTGAAGCTTTCTTT

D gene: TRBD1
clone size: -
J gene: TRBJ1-1
V gene: TRBV28
CDR3 protein: CASGRDRDETEAFF
CDR3 DNA: TGTGCCAGCGGAAGGGACAGGGATGAGACTGAAGCTTTCTTT

D gene: -
clone size: -
J gene: TRBJ2-2
V gene: TRBV6-4
CDR3 protein: CASRIETNTGELFF
CDR3 DNA: TGTGCCAGCAGAATAGAGACTAACACCGGGGAGCTGTTTTTT

D gene: TRBD1
clone size: once
J gene: TRBJ1-2
V gene: TRBV28
CDR3 protein: CASCRTGPYVPYGYTF
CDR3 DNA: TGTGCCAGCTGCCGGACAGGGCCTTATGTTCCCTATGGCTACACCTTC

D gene: TRBD2
clone size: -
J gene: TRBJ2-7
V gene: TRBV11-2
CDR3 protein: CASSRGGGPSYEQYF
CDR3 DNA: TGTGCCAGCAGCCGAGGCGGGGGACCCTCCTACGAGCAGTACTTC

D gene: TRBD2
clone size: -
J gene: TRBJ2-1
V gene: TRBV28
CDR3 protein: CASSLMTSGVNEQFF
CDR3 DNA: TGTGCCAGCAGTCTGATGACTAGCGGGGTCAATGAGCAGTTCTTC

D gene: -
clone size: -
J gene: TRBJ1-5
V gene: TRBV19
CDR3 protein: CASSRTEYSNQPQHF
CDR3 DNA: TGTGCCAGTAGTAGGACAGAGTATAGCAATCAGCCCCAGCATTTT

D gene: -
clone size: -
J gene: TRBJ1-1
V gene: TRBV6-6
CDR3 protein: CAGNRGLGTEAFF
CDR3 DNA: TGTGCCGGAAATAGGGGATTGGGCACTGAAGCTTTCTTT

D gene: TRBD2
clone size: -
J gene: TRBJ2-3
V gene: TRBV7-9
CDR3 protein: CASSLPPLTGGTTDTQYF
CDR3 DNA: TGTGCCAGCAGCTTACCACCGTTAACGGGGGGAACCACAGATACGCAGTATTTT

D gene: TRBD1
clone size: -
J gene: TRBJ1-2
V gene: TRBV7-8
CDR3 protein: CASSTRDRGGGYTF
CDR3 DNA: TGTGCCAGCAGCACCCGGGACAGGGGGGGTGGCTACACCTTC

D gene: -
clone size: -
J gene: TRBJ1-4
V gene: TRBV18
CDR3 protein: CASSPLESGKLFF
CDR3 DNA: TGTGCCAGCTCACCCCTCGAATCGGGAAAACTGTTTTTT

D gene: TRBD2
clone size: -
J gene: TRBJ2-2
V gene: TRBV5-4
CDR3 protein: CASSSSGVDTGELFF
CDR3 DNA: TGTGCCAGCAGCAGTAGCGGGGTGGACACCGGGGAGCTGTTTTTT